This passage covers 28 T cell receptor beta chains from one sample sequenced in a study of cytomegalovirus exposure and HLA in healthy donors. The table came from immunoSEQ multiplex PCR; TCRdb's copy has only in-frame clones and leaves some out. Of over 55,000 clones detected, more than 90% appear once; the ten largest clones hold approximately 0.95%. The sample was PBMCs. The receptors were gathered from a man between 18 and 35 years old in good health and CMV-seronegative.

The chain joins TRBV19 to TRBJ2-1; 12 bases are a match to TRBD1. J lost 12 bases, V lost 8 bases, and 5 bases had no gene match. This CDR3 is built from 12 residues. CDR1 and CDR2 (germline): LNHDA, SQIVND (reference sequence). DNA of the CDR3: TGTGCCAGTGGGACAGGGGGCGCGGGGCAGTTCTTC. It codes for CASGTGGAGQFF.

Regarding this clone: In the same sample, other DNA sequences code for this CDR3. J is TRBJ1-1 and V is TRBV7-3; D is unclear. Trimming took 0 bases from V and 5 from J, leaving 10 bases between them. The CDR3 spans 14 residues. Looked up from germline, CDR1 is SGHTA and CDR2 is FQGTGA. CDR3 bases: TGTGCCAGCAGCTTAACCCGGGGTGGGACTGAAGCTTTCTTT. This sequence encodes CASSLTRGGTEAFF.

The CDR3 protein is CASSLVGTNTGELFF. CDR3 DNA sequence: TGTGCCAGCAGCTTAGTGGGGACTAACACCGGGGAGCTGTTTTTT. This rearrangement joins TRBV7-2 to TRBJ2-2, with D possibly TRBD2 on 6 matching bases. The CDR3 is 15 amino acids. V lost 1 base and J lost 2, with 8 bases in between. The germline gives CDR1 SGHTA, CDR2 FQGNSA.

The rearrangement links TRBV5-1 to TRBJ2-1; D perhaps matches TRBD1 (6 bases). Trimming took 4 bases from V and 7 from J, leaving 15 bases between them. The CDR3 is made up of 14 amino acids. The V gene's germline CDR1 is SGHRS and CDR2 YFSETQ. CDR3 nucleotide sequence: TGCGCCAGCAGCACCGTCGACAGGACAAATGAGCAGTTCTTC. Translating gives CASSTVDRTNEQFF.

This chain joins TRBV9 and TRBJ2-1, with 7 bases aligning to TRBD2. Germline loops: CDR1 SGDLS, CDR2 YYNGEE. The CDR3 is made up of 15 amino acids. Trimming cost V 2 bases and J 6 bases; bases outside gene matches: 8. CDR3 sequence reads: CASSVGGSVSNEQFF. The CDR3 DNA is TGTGCCAGCAGCGTGGGCGGGAGTGTCAGCAATGAGCAGTTCTTC.

This clone was counted once. The chain combines TRBV6-5 with TRBJ1-4; 9 bases line up with TRBD1. Germline CDR1 reads MNHEY; CDR2 reads SVGAGI. J gave up 3 bases and V 3 bases, and 2 bases lay outside the gene matches. This CDR3 is 15 amino acids long. The CDR3 DNA is TGTGCCAGCAGTTATCGACAGGGGGCTAATGAAAAACTGTTTTTT. As protein: CASSYRQGANEKLFF.

The rearrangement uses TRBV6-6 and TRBJ1-1; maybe TRBD1 (5 bases). The V gene lost 2 bases and the J gene lost 1 base, with 8 bases spanning the gap. There are 14 residues in the CDR3. CDR1 and CDR2 from the germline V gene are MNHNY and SVGAGI (reference sequence). The CDR3 loop reads CASSYQGPNTEAFF. For the CDR3, the DNA is TGTGCCAGCAGTTACCAGGGCCCGAACACTGAAGCTTTCTTT.

This sequence joins TRBV11-2 and TRBJ2-7; the match to TRBD2 covers 7 bases. Germline V gene sequence: CDR1 SGHAT, CDR2 FQNNGV. The CDR3 sequence is 16 residues long. The J segment lost 2 bases and the V segment lost 5 bases, leaving 12 bases of the junction unmatched. The CDR3 nucleotides are TGTGCCAGCAGCCCCATCCGGGGGAGCGGGGCCTACGAGCAGTACTTC. Its protein is CASSPIRGSGAYEQYF.

This rearrangement joins TRBV6-1 to TRBJ2-1; 13 positions agree with TRBD2. The germline V gene has CDR1 MNHNS and CDR2 SASEGT. With 9 bases clipped from V and 8 bases from J, the junction kept 7 bases outside the gene matches. The CDR3 covers 14 residues. Written as DNA, the CDR3 is TGTGCCAGTGGACTAGCGGGAGCAATGTATGAGCAGTTCTTC. Its protein product is CASGLAGAMYEQFF.

The gene calls are TRBV30 and TRBJ2-1; TRBD2 matches at 7 bases. The CDR3 spans 16 residues. With V trimmed by 0 bases and J by 8 bases, 13 bases remained unmatched. CDR1 is GTSNPN and CDR2 is SVGIG in the germline V gene (reference sequence). In DNA form, the CDR3 reads TGTGCCTGGAGTGTACGGTTAAGGACTAGAGCCGATGAGCAGTTCTTC. Its protein is CAWSVRLRTRADEQFF.

V usage is TRBV7-9 and J usage is TRBJ1-1; 11 bases align to TRBD1. This CDR3 contains 16 residues. Trimming removed 5 bases from V and 1 base from J; junction bases left unmatched: 6. Germline V gives CDR1 SEHNR, CDR2 FQNEAQ (reference sequence). The CDR3, as DNA: TGTGCCAGCAGCCCTGGACAGGGGGCCCCGAACACTGAAGCTTTCTTT. Its protein product is CASSPGQGAPNTEAFF.

The chain employs TRBV19 and TRBJ2-5, with TRBD2 matching over 10 bases. The CDR3 spans 14 residues. From germline, CDR1 is LNHDA and CDR2 SQIVND (reference sequence). J was trimmed by 2 bases and V by 4 bases; bases with no gene match: 1. The CDR3 region is CASSTLAGQETQYF. The CDR3 DNA is TGTGCCAGTAGTACACTAGCGGGACAAGAGACCCAGTACTTC.

The rearrangement joins TRBV28 to TRBJ2-1, with 9 positions matching TRBD2. CDR1 is MDHEN and CDR2 is SYDVKM in the germline V gene. Trimming took 1 base from V and 3 from J; bases not matched to a gene: 4. This CDR3 spans 16 amino acids. In nucleotides, the CDR3 is TGTGCCAGCAGTTTATTTAGCGGGAGACGCTACAATGAGCAGTTCTTC. Its protein product is CASSLFSGRRYNEQFF.

CDR3 loop: CAWSKQGQDGYTF. In DNA form, the CDR3 reads TGTGCCTGGAGTAAACAGGGGCAGGATGGCTACACCTTC. The genes are TRBV30 and TRBJ1-2; 7 bases align to TRBD1. This CDR3 contains 13 residues. After removal of 2 bases from V and 6 bases from J, the junction contained 6 bases not matched to a gene. The germline V gene encodes CDR1 GTSNPN and CDR2 SVGIG (reference sequence).

A single count supports this clone. The V call is TRBV5-1, the J call TRBJ2-7; 9 bases map to TRBD2. With V trimmed by 4 bases and J by 2 bases, 10 bases remained unmatched. This CDR3 has 16 amino acids. Germline loops: CDR1 SGHRS, CDR2 YFSETQ. The DNA for the CDR3 is TGCGCCAGCAGCCCAGACGTAGCGGGAGACCCCTACGAGCAGTACTTC. This encodes CASSPDVAGDPYEQYF.

The V gene is TRBV9, the J gene TRBJ1-1; D not resolved. Germline CDR1 and CDR2: SGDLS and YYNGEE. The CDR3 extends over 14 amino acids. V was shortened by 2 bases and J by 0 bases, with 8 bases between the two germline ends. The CDR3 here is CASSVGHLNTEAFF. The CDR3 DNA sequence: TGTGCCAGCAGCGTTGGGCATTTGAACACTGAAGCTTTCTTT.

This clone was detected only once. The chain links TRBV7-2 to TRBJ2-1; D may be TRBD1 (6 bases). The V gene's germline CDR1 is SGHTA and CDR2 FQGNSA. This CDR3 region has 15 residues. V dropped 5 bases and J dropped 6 bases, with 17 bases sitting between them. The CDR3 region is CASSPRDKSLNEQFF. The CDR3 DNA follows: TGTGCCAGCAGCCCCAGGGACAAAAGTCTCAATGAGCAGTTCTTC.

The gene calls are TRBV28 and TRBJ1-2; 7 positions match TRBD1. The CDR3 has 14 amino acids. CDR1 and CDR2 from the germline V gene are MDHEN and SYDVKM. J was trimmed by 1 base and V by 5 bases; bases with no gene match: 4. The CDR3 DNA sequence: TGTGCCAGCAGTGGGGACAGCAGTAACTATGGCTACACCTTC. Translation: CASSGDSSNYGYTF.

The gene calls are TRBV18 and TRBJ1-1, with 7 bases identical to TRBD1. CDR1 KGHSH and CDR2 LQKENI come from the germline V gene. Unmatched junction bases numbered 5, after V lost 1 base and J lost 0 bases. The CDR3 is 16 amino acids. DNA of the CDR3: TGTGCCAGCTCACCACGGGACAGCCATTTGAACACTGAAGCTTTCTTT. Amino acids: CASSPRDSHLNTEAFF.

The chain recombines TRBV9 with TRBJ2-7; 13 bases agree with TRBD2. With V trimmed by 4 bases and J by 7 bases, 5 bases remained unmatched. Germline values: CDR1 SGDLS, CDR2 YYNGEE. The CDR3 totals 14 residues. In DNA form, the CDR3 reads TGTGCCAGCAGCTCGGGGACTAGCGGGACTGAGCAGTACTTC. It encodes CASSSGTSGTEQYF.

This chain connects TRBV19 to TRBJ2-1; D is undetermined. Germline values: CDR1 LNHDA, CDR2 SQIVND (reference sequence). The ends were cut back, 9 bases at V and 1 base at J, with 7 bases in the middle. The CDR3 loop spans 12 amino acids. The CDR3 region has the DNA TGTGCCAGCCTAGATTCCTACAATGAGCAGTTCTTC. It codes for CASLDSYNEQFF.

The chain is built from TRBV18 and TRBJ2-7; TRBD1 agrees at 7 bases. CDR1 is KGHSH, CDR2 LQKENI, per germline. The V gene end was trimmed by 3 bases and the J gene end by 5 bases; junction bases not matched to a gene: 7. The CDR3 is 14 residues long. The CDR3 spells CASSPPTGRHEQYF. CDR3 sequence (DNA): TGTGCCAGCTCACCCCCGACAGGGCGCCACGAGCAGTACTTC. The full variable domain, its missing parts supplied by reference TRBV18 and TRBJ2-7, is NAGVMQNPRHLVRRRGQEARLRCSPMKGHSHVYWYRQLPEEGLKFMVYLQKENIIDESGMPKERFSAEFPKEGPSILRIQQVVRGDSAAYFCASSPPTGRHEQYFGPGTRLTVT.

This clone has only one observation. V and J are TRBV6-1 and TRBJ2-1; the match to TRBD2 covers 8 bases. Germline CDR1 is MNHNS and CDR2 is SASEGT. The CDR3 length is 13 residues. The V and J ends lost 10 bases and 10 bases, in that order; junction bases with no gene match: 12. CDR3 protein: CATKVSGGTEQFF. CDR3 DNA: TGTGCCACCAAGGTGAGCGGGGGTACAGAGCAGTTCTTC.

The rearrangement links TRBV30 to TRBJ2-4; the D is unclear. This CDR3 spans 16 amino acids. Between the trimmed V and J ends, which lost 2 bases and 0 bases, there was a span of 14 bases. The germline CDR1 and CDR2 sequences are GTSNPN and SVGIG (reference sequence). DNA for the CDR3: TGTGCCTGGAGTACGGGTTTGGCTCTAGCCAAAAACATTCAGTACTTC. Protein sequence: CAWSTGLALAKNIQYF.

The sample holds one count of this clone. V gene TRBV28 combines with J gene TRBJ2-4; 9 nucleotides match TRBD2. The V gene's germline CDR1 is MDHEN and CDR2 SYDVKM. This CDR3 has 18 residues. J was trimmed by 0 bases and V by 5 bases; bases with no gene match: 11. CDR3 protein: CASSARALAGLAKNIQYF. The CDR3 nucleotides read TGTGCCAGCAGTGCCCGGGCTCTAGCGGGGTTAGCCAAAAACATTCAGTACTTC.

This clone appeared a single time. This rearrangement joins TRBV28 to TRBJ2-2, with 9 bases fitting TRBD2. There are 15 residues in the CDR3. The V and J ends lost 6 bases and 5 bases, in that order; junction bases with no gene match: 7. The germline gives CDR1 MDHEN, CDR2 SYDVKM. The CDR3 here is CASSETSGLTGELFF. CDR3 in DNA: TGTGCCAGCAGCGAGACTAGCGGTTTAACCGGGGAGCTGTTTTTT.

The rearrangement uses TRBV7-8 and TRBJ2-3, with TRBD2 matching 12 bases. Per germline, CDR1 SGHVS and CDR2 FQNEAQ. Trimming took 0 bases from V and 2 from J; bases not matched to a gene: 3. CDR3 length equals 17 residues. CDR3 sequence (DNA): TGTGCCAGCAGCTTAGCCGGACTAGCGGGGTTCACAGATACGCAGTATTTT. Translating gives CASSLAGLAGFTDTQYF.

This rearrangement joins TRBV4-3 to TRBJ2-1; no clear D. V lost 0 bases and J lost 8, with 5 bases in between. The CDR3 totals 12 residues. Germline V CDR1 and CDR2: LGHNA, YSLEER. The CDR3 region is CASSQDQYEQFF. The DNA for the CDR3 is TGCGCCAGCAGCCAAGACCAGTATGAGCAGTTCTTC.